The 26 T cell receptor beta chains presented below share a single source sample, sequenced in a study of regulatory T cells in long-lasting Graves disease (dated by TCRdb to 2020 to 2022). The method was multiplex PCR. Instrument on record: Illumina HiSeq 4000. iRepertoire HTBI primers and Arm-PCR amplification of CDR3 regions were used to construct TCR beta libraries. Through fastp at Q25 and MiXCR, TCRdb rebuilt clones from the public reads, retaining in-frame beta chains. Identical CDR3 protein sequences are pooled into one entry, listed with their most common genes and DNA. The sample table records 400,000 to 550,000 distinct CDR3 sequences; 15% of these occur just once. 16% of the sample comes from the top ten. Read against the paper, the sample's time point label means: newly diagnosed GD, antithyroid drugs for less than 3 months. For both TCR sequencing and RNA sequencing, RNA was extracted from PBMCs using TRIzol.

These records were also assigned to another study, of T cells in Graves' hyperthyroidism and ophthalmopathy.

This material consisted of peripheral blood mononuclear cells (PBMCs), taken at new diagnosis, from a patient treated with antithyroid drugs. The receptors stem from a woman under 40 with Graves disease. Donor details come from another sample of the same person, matched by shared clones.

This clonotype turned up a few times. The chain joins TRBV5-1 to TRBJ2-7, with no clear D. The CDR3 contains 16 residues. V was trimmed by 4 bases and J by 6 bases, leaving 23 bases between them. CDR1 and CDR2 from the germline V gene are SGHRS and YFSETQ. The DNA of the CDR3 is TGCGCCAGCAGCCCACCAAAGAATCGGGCAGCTACCGAGCAGTACTTC. As protein: CASSPPKNRAATEQYF. Using reference TRBV5-1 and TRBJ2-7 for the parts outside the CDR3, the full variable domain is KAGVTQTPRYLIKTRGQQVTLSCSPISGHRSVSWYQQTPGQGLQFLFEYFSETQRNKGNFPGRFSGRQFSNSRSEMNVSTLELGDSALYLCASSPPKNRAATEQYFGPGTRLTVT.

This clonotype was detected many times. This sequence joins TRBV11-2 and TRBJ2-1, with 8 bases lining up with TRBD2. The CDR3 totals 18 residues. The germline CDR1 and CDR2 sequences are SGHAT and FQNNGV. V shed 5 bases, J shed 7 bases, and the junction held 19 bases outside the gene matches. CDR3 protein: CASSLRGSGTPEWNEQFF. In nucleotides, the CDR3 is TGTGCCAGCAGCCTACGGGGTAGCGGGACCCCCGAGTGGAATGAGCAGTTCTTC.

The table lists this clonotype with many counts. The chain links TRBV2 to TRBJ1-3; a weak D match, TRBD1 (6 bases). In germline, CDR1 is SNHLY, CDR2 FYNNEI. There are 15 residues in the CDR3. The germline V and J ends were trimmed by 6 bases and 0 bases, with 12 bases remaining between them. CDR3 DNA sequence: TGTGCCAGCAGAGGGACGGGACACTCTGGAAACACCATATATTTT. Translated: CASRGTGHSGNTIYF.

The V call is TRBV24-1, the J call TRBJ2-5, with D maybe TRBD2 (7 bases). The germline CDR1 and CDR2 sequences are KGHDR and SFDVKD. Trimming took off 3 bases at V and 7 bases at J, with 17 bases between the two ends. This CDR3 is built from 15 residues. CDR3 sequence reads: CATSDAAGHSGTQYF. The CDR3 DNA reads TGTGCCACCAGTGATGCAGCGGGACACTCGGGGACCCAGTACTTC.

At least ten counts were recorded for this clonotype. The gene calls are TRBV20-1 and TRBJ2-3; 8 positions agree with TRBD2. Germline loops: CDR1 DFQATT, CDR2 SNEGSKA (reference sequence). The CDR3 has 16 amino acids. After removal of 0 bases from V and 8 bases from J, the junction contained 13 bases not matched to a gene. CDR3 in DNA: TGCAGTGCTAGAGATCCCAAGCGGGAGCTACAGGGTACGCAGTATTTT. Residues: CSARDPKRELQGTQYF.

This clonotype was observed many times. The chain carries TRBV3-1 and TRBJ2-1; TRBD2 matches 12 bases. Trimming took 4 bases from V and 8 from J; bases not matched to a gene: 6. The V gene's germline CDR1 is LGHDT and CDR2 YNNKEL (reference sequence). The CDR3 length is 15 residues. CDR3 amino acids: CASSPRTSGIYEQFF. For the CDR3, the DNA is TGTGCCAGCAGCCCTAGGACTAGCGGGATCTATGAGCAGTTCTTC.

The chain combines TRBV2 with TRBJ2-2; D is undetermined. This CDR3 has 13 residues. CDR1 and CDR2 (germline): SNHLY, FYNNEI. V lost 5 bases and J lost 4, with 8 bases in between. The CDR3 sequence: CASSKTPTGELFF. DNA for the CDR3: TGTGCCAGCAGTAAGACTCCCACCGGGGAGCTGTTTTTT.

This chain joins TRBV10-3 and TRBJ2-7; D assignment may be TRBD1 or TRBD2 (5 bases each). The germline CDR1 and CDR2 sequences are ENHRY and SYGVKD. The CDR3 contains 14 residues. V was clipped by 3 bases and J by 2 bases, with 11 bases between them. The CDR3 DNA sequence: TGTGCCATCAGTGATCGGGACGGGCCCTACGAGCAGTACTTC. Protein: CAISDRDGPYEQYF.

The table lists this clonotype with many counts. The chain couples TRBV10-2 to TRBJ2-2; maybe TRBD2 (5 bases). Deletions cut 4 bases from V and 2 bases from J, with 14 bases between. The germline V gene has CDR1 WSHSY and CDR2 SAAADI. There are 16 residues in the CDR3. CDR3 nucleotides: TGCGCCAGCAGTGTGACGGTAGCGATTAACACCGGGGAGCTGTTTTTT. This translates into CASSVTVAINTGELFF.

Many counts were recorded for this clonotype. This chain uses TRBV6-5 with TRBJ1-3; D is perhaps TRBD1 (5 bases). Germline loops: CDR1 MNHEY, CDR2 SVGAGI. This CDR3 has 14 residues. The ends were cut back, 4 bases at V and 0 bases at J, with 7 bases in the middle. The CDR3 coding sequence is TGTGCCAGCAGTTCGGGGGGCTCTGGAAACACCATATATTTT. It yields the protein CASSSGGSGNTIYF.

Comments on this clonotype: At one of its ends the junction is not consistent with the germline gene, which may arise from a read error. V is TRBV12-5 and J is TRBJ2-1; D is perhaps TRBD1 or TRBD2 (5 bases each). The germline gives CDR1 LGHNT, CDR2 FRNRAP. CDR3 length: 18 amino acids. DNA for the CDR3: TGTGCTAGTGGTTTACCCCTCCCGGGACCCCGTAAGTCCAATGAGCGGTTCTTC. Amino acid sequence: CASGLPLPGPRKSNERFF.

This clonotype came up many times. The chain uses TRBV5-5 and TRBJ2-5; no clear D gene. Looked up from germline, CDR1 is SGHKS and CDR2 is YYEKEE (reference sequence). This CDR3 has 11 residues. Between the trimmed V and J ends, which lost 0 bases and 9 bases, there was a span of 6 bases. The CDR3 DNA follows: TGTGCCAGCAGCTTGGGTGGGGCCCAGTACTTC. Protein: CASSLGGAQYF.

As to this clonotype: A read error is possible here, since a much larger clone lies one base away. V and J are TRBV7-9 and TRBJ2-5; 10 positions match TRBD2. V lost 4 bases to trimming and J lost 11 bases; unmatched junction nucleotides: 16. The CDR3 is 16 amino acids. CDR1 SEHNR and CDR2 FQNEAQ come from the germline V gene (reference sequence). CDR3 nucleotides: TGTGCCAGCAGCTATAGCGGGAGGCTTCGATCTAATGAGCAGTACTTC. Protein sequence: CASSYSGRLRSNEQYF. The complete variable domain, with remaining parts taken from reference TRBV7-9 and TRBJ2-5, reads DTGVSQNPRHKITKRGQNVTFRCDPISEHNRLYWYRQTLGQGPEFLTYFQNEAQLEKSRLLSDRFSAERPKGSFSTLEIQRTEQGDSAMYLCASSYSGRLRSNEQYFGPGTRLLVL.

This clonotype has more than one count but fewer than ten. The V call is TRBV4-2, the J call TRBJ1-6; D unresolved. Germline V gives CDR1 LGHNA, CDR2 YNFKEQ. The CDR3 length is 13 residues. The V end was cut by 1 base, the J end by 8 bases, with 6 bases between. As DNA, the CDR3 is TGTGCCAGCAGCCAAGTGAGGGATTCACCCCTCCACTTT. Translation gives CASSQVRDSPLHF.

This clonotype was observed at least ten times. The chain links TRBV7-9 to TRBJ2-1, with 8 bases matching TRBD1. CDR3 length equals 15 residues. V shed 5 bases, J shed 1 base, and the junction held 4 bases outside the gene matches. Germline V gene data show CDR1 as SEHNR and CDR2 as FQNEAQ (reference sequence). The CDR3 spells CASSRRTGSYNEQFF. In DNA, the CDR3 is TGTGCCAGCAGCCGGCGGACAGGGTCCTACAATGAGCAGTTCTTC.

The table lists this clonotype with many counts. The chain links TRBV30 to TRBJ2-5; 14 bases match TRBD2. V trimming: 2 bases; J trimming: 5 bases; junction bases outside the gene matches: 4. The CDR3 runs to 15 residues. In germline, CDR1 is GTSNPN, CDR2 SVGIG (reference sequence). CDR3 sequence (DNA): TGTGCCTGGAGTTTCGGGACTAGCGGGAGCGAGACCCAGTACTTC. Protein sequence: CAWSFGTSGSETQYF.

This clonotype was observed many times. V is TRBV10-3 and J is TRBJ1-1; 9 bases are shared with TRBD1. Germline values: CDR1 ENHRY, CDR2 SYGVKD. The CDR3 has 16 residues. The J segment lost 2 bases and the V segment lost 6 bases, leaving 10 bases of the junction unmatched. The CDR3 DNA is TGTGCCATCAGGGATCGCGGACAGGGGCTAAACACTGAAGCTTTCTTT. It translates to CAIRDRGQGLNTEAFF.

This clonotype was picked up many times. The CDR3 reads CASSLGRGSNTGELFF. The CDR3 DNA is TGCGCCAGCAGCTTGGGGCGGGGTTCGAACACCGGGGAGCTGTTTTTT. This chain connects TRBV5-1 to TRBJ2-2; possible D gene TRBD2, 6 bases. Trimming stripped 0 bases from V and 0 bases from J, with 9 bases between. CDR1 and CDR2 from the germline V gene are SGHRS and YFSETQ. The CDR3 has 16 residues.

This clonotype was seen ten or more times. The V call is TRBV27, the J call TRBJ1-5; D is uncertain. Trimming pared 2 bases from V and 0 bases from J, leaving 5 bases between. The CDR3 loop spans 14 amino acids. CDR1 and CDR2 from the germline V gene are MNHEY and SMNVEV (reference sequence). CDR3 in amino acids: CASSLRYSNQPQHF. As DNA, the CDR3 is TGTGCCAGCAGTTTACGGTATAGCAATCAGCCCCAGCATTTT.

Ten or more counts support this clonotype. V and J are TRBV3-1 and TRBJ1-2, with TRBD1 as a possible D gene (5 bases). V was trimmed by 4 bases and J by 4 bases, leaving 19 bases between them. The germline V gene has CDR1 LGHDT and CDR2 YNNKEL (reference sequence). CDR3 size: 16 residues. CDR3 nucleotide sequence: TGTGCCAGCAGCCCTGAAACCGGCTCAGGGACCTATGGCTACACCTTC. Translating it yields CASSPETGSGTYGYTF.

Notes on this clonotype: Possible read error: a much larger clone is one base away. The chain carries TRBV12-3 or TRBV12-4 and TRBJ2-7, with 9 bases lining up with TRBD2. The CDR3 consists of 14 residues. The CDR3 DNA reads as TGTGCCAGCAGTTTGGCGGGAGGGCCGAACGAGGAGTACTTC. Translating it yields CASSLAGGPNEEYF.

The sample holds a few counts of this clonotype. This chain uses TRBV6-2 or TRBV6-3 with TRBJ2-2, with 7 bases that match TRBD1. The CDR3 consists of 15 residues. Losses at the gene ends were 6 bases for V and 2 bases for J; bases not matched to a gene: 6. Per the germline V gene, CDR1 is MNHEY and CDR2 is SVGEGT. CDR3 bases: TGTGCCAGCAGCCACAGGGGACAAAACACCGGGGAGCTGTTTTTT. Its protein product is CASSHRGQNTGELFF.

There are many counts of this clonotype. V gene TRBV2 combines with J gene TRBJ2-7; D is perhaps TRBD1 or TRBD2 (5 bases each). This CDR3 spans 17 amino acids. V lost 3 bases and J lost 0, with 18 bases in between. Germline assignment: CDR1 SNHLY and CDR2 FYNNEI. The CDR3 here is CASSDPVGTSLSYEQYF. The DNA of the CDR3 is TGTGCCAGCAGTGACCCCGTGGGGACGAGTCTCTCCTACGAGCAGTACTTC.

Ten or more counts support this clonotype. The chain is built from TRBV10-1 and TRBJ2-1; D uncertain. From germline, CDR1 is WNHNN and CDR2 SYGVQD (reference sequence). This CDR3 is built from 16 residues. Trimming shortened V by 2 bases and J by 7 bases, and 18 bases separated the two germline ends. CDR3 in DNA: TGCGCCAGCAGTGAGGCGGAAACGGAGAAAACGAATGAGCAGTTCTTC. Its translation: CASSEAETEKTNEQFF.

Comments on this clonotype: This is likely a read error, given that the CDR3 carries no conserved phenylalanine or tryptophan at its end. The rearrangement uses TRBV30 and TRBJ1-1; D possibly corresponds to TRBD1 (5 bases). The CDR3 has 13 amino acids. V was shortened by 1 base and J by 6 bases, with 12 bases between the two germline ends. From germline, CDR1 is GTSNPN and CDR2 SVGIG (reference sequence). As DNA, the CDR3 is TGTGCCTGGAGTGGCGAATGGGGGGCTGAAGCTTTCTCT. It encodes CAWSGEWGAEAFS.

This clonotype was recorded at least ten times. The gene calls are TRBV30 and TRBJ2-1, with TRBD2 identical over 9 bases. There are 15 residues in the CDR3. J lost 6 bases, V lost 0 bases, and 6 bases had no gene match. Germline assignment: CDR1 GTSNPN and CDR2 SVGIG (reference sequence). For the CDR3, the DNA is TGTGCCTGGAGTGTATGGCGGGAGGGTTTCAATGAGCAGTTCTTC. Its translation is CAWSVWREGFNEQFF.